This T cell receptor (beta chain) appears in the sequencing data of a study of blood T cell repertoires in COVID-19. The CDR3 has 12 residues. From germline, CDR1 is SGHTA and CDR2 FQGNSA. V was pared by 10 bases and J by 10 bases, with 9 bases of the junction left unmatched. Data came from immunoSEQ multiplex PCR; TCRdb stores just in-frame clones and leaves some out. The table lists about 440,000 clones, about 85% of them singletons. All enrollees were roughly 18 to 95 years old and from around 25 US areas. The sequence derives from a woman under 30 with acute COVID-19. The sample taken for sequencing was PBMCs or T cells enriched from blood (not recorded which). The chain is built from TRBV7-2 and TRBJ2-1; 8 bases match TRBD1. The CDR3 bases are TGTGCCACCGAAAGACAGGGGTCGGAGCAGTTCTTC. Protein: CATERQGSEQFF.